A single sample gave rise to the 7 T cell receptor beta chains below, sequenced in a study of cytotoxic CD8 clonotypes in ibrutinib-treated CLL. The protocol was immunoSEQ multiplex PCR, while the TCRdb copy is restricted to in-frame clones and leaves out a portion. The data contain around 250,000 clones, 70% of them singletons. The material sequenced was PBMCs, taken after 24 months of ibrutinib treatment. Receptors originate from a human donor with chronic lymphocytic leukemia.

This clone was seen once. The V and J genes are TRBV15 and TRBJ2-7, with D perhaps matching TRBD2 (6 bases). CDR3 length: 14 residues. V was pared by 7 bases and J by 3 bases, with 16 bases between. Germline V gene lookup returns CDR1 LNHNV and CDR2 YYDKDF (reference sequence). CDR3 DNA: TGTGCCACCACCCCTACGGCGGGGATCTACGAGCAGTACTTC. Translation gives CATTPTAGIYEQYF. Full variable domain (remainder filled in from reference TRBV15 and TRBJ2-7): DAMVIQNPRYQVTQFGKPVTLSCSQTLNHNVMYWYQQKSSQAPKLLFHYYDKDFNNEADTPDNFQSRRPNTSFCFLDIRSPGLGDTAMYLCATTPTAGIYEQYFGPGTRLTVT.

The rearrangement uses TRBV7-2 and TRBJ2-1; D ambiguous. Germline CDR1 is SGHTA and CDR2 is FQGNSA. This CDR3 is built from 12 residues. The V end lost 5 bases, the J end lost 9 bases, and 11 bases lay between the germline ends. CDR3 residues: CASSDLVGEQFF. The CDR3 nucleotides read TGTGCCAGCAGCGACCTGGTCGGTGAGCAGTTCTTC.

This clone was counted between two and nine times. The V gene is TRBV4-1, the J gene TRBJ2-7; unclear D gene. CDR1 and CDR2 from the germline V gene are MGHRA and YSYEKL. This CDR3 has 15 amino acids. Trimming left V 0 bases short and J 2 bases short, with 11 bases between. DNA for the CDR3: TGCGCCAGCAGCCAAGATCATGGTGGGCCCTACGAGCAGTACTTC. This translates into CASSQDHGGPYEQYF.

This sequence joins TRBV28 and TRBJ2-7, with a weak D call TRBD2 (5 bases). In germline, CDR1 is MDHEN, CDR2 SYDVKM. V lost 6 bases and J lost 1, with 10 bases in between. The CDR3 has 13 residues. The DNA of the CDR3 is TGTGCCAGCAGGACGGACTTTTCCTACGAGCAGTACTTC. It translates to CASRTDFSYEQYF.

The chain is built from TRBV19 and TRBJ1-5; 7 bases align to TRBD1. V lost 3 bases and J lost 0; bases outside the gene matches: 8. CDR3 length equals 17 residues. The germline V gene has CDR1 LNHDA and CDR2 SQIVND (reference sequence). The CDR3 loop reads CASSMVGGGDSNQPQHF. The CDR3 DNA reads as TGTGCCAGTAGTATGGTAGGGGGCGGAGATAGCAATCAGCCCCAGCATTTT.

The chain recombines TRBV11-2 with TRBJ1-1; perhaps TRBD1 as D (6 bases). The CDR3 contains 14 residues. Germline CDR1 is SGHAT and CDR2 is FQNNGV. Deletions cut 0 bases from V and 7 bases from J, with 12 bases between. The CDR3 region has the DNA TGTGCCAGCAGCTTAGATCTGGGCAGGGGTGAAGCTTTCTTT. Its translation is CASSLDLGRGEAFF.

This chain joins TRBV7-2 and TRBJ2-1, with 10 bases aligning to TRBD2. V shed 5 bases and J 5 bases; nucleotides not matched to a gene: 3. The CDR3 extends over 14 amino acids. Germline assignment: CDR1 SGHTA and CDR2 FQGNSA. Written as DNA, the CDR3 is TGTGCCAGCAGCATGGGACTAGCGAACAATGAGCAGTTCTTC. Translation: CASSMGLANNEQFF.